The 24 T cell receptor beta chains listed next were all sequenced from one sample in a study of read filtering for tumor transcriptome and immune sequencing. From around 440 ng of RNA, a library with molecular barcoded alpha/delta and beta/gamma adaptors was made. TCRdb re-analysed the reads in MiXCR, keeping a single row per CDR3 protein. This sample has tens of thousands of distinct CDR3 sequences, with under 20% found just once. The sample comprised a population of CD138-negative cells sorted from bone marrow. The receptors were gathered from a donor aged 40 or over with multiple myeloma.

This clonotype was seen at least ten times. CDR3 sequence: CASSLGGRAQETQYF. The DNA for the CDR3 is TGCGCCAGCAGCTTGGGTGGCAGAGCCCAAGAGACCCAGTACTTC. The chain links TRBV5-1 to TRBJ2-5, with unresolved D. The CDR3 has 15 amino acids. Germline assignment: CDR1 SGHRS and CDR2 YFSETQ. V lost 0 bases and J lost 1, with 10 bases in between.

This clonotype was recorded many times. The chain employs TRBV15 and TRBJ2-3, with 8 positions matching TRBD2. The CDR3 is made up of 14 amino acids. Germline V gene lookup returns CDR1 LNHNV and CDR2 YYDKDF (reference sequence). Trimming at V came to 3 bases and at J to 2 bases, leaving 1 base not matched to a gene. As DNA, the CDR3 is TGTGCCACCAGCAGTGGACTAGCCACAGATACGCAGTATTTT. This encodes CATSSGLATDTQYF.

This clonotype came up many times. This chain uses TRBV29-1 with TRBJ2-2; 10 nucleotides align to TRBD1. Germline V gene sequence: CDR1 SQVTM, CDR2 ANQGSEA. The junction had 4 bases not matched to a gene; V was cut back by 0 bases and J by 3 bases. The CDR3 loop spans 16 amino acids. The CDR3 sequence: CSVEEVDRGHTGELFF. CDR3 nucleotide sequence: TGCAGCGTTGAAGAGGTTGACAGGGGGCACACCGGGGAGCTGTTTTTT.

This clonotype occurred many times. The chain carries TRBV5-1 and TRBJ2-7, with D possibly being TRBD2 (7 bases). This CDR3 comprises 13 residues. CDR1 is SGHRS and CDR2 is YFSETQ in the germline V gene. V gave up 3 bases and J gave up 7 bases, with 14 bases separating them. The CDR3 nucleotides read TGCGCCAGCAGCTCCGCGGGGGCGCAGGAGCAGTACTTC. It translates to CASSSAGAQEQYF.

This clonotype has at least ten counts. Here the CDR3 reads CASSQSTSGTSQYF. The DNA of the CDR3 is TGTGCCAGCAGCCAAAGTACTAGCGGCACTTCACAGTACTTC. V is TRBV3-1 and J is TRBJ2-7; 8 nucleotides align to TRBD2. Germline V lookup: CDR1 LGHDT, CDR2 YNNKEL (reference sequence). J lost 10 bases, V lost 2 bases, and 10 bases had no gene match. CDR3 length: 14 amino acids.

This clonotype was counted at least ten times. The chain couples TRBV6-4 to TRBJ2-3, with 8 bases lining up with TRBD2. The CDR3 totals 16 residues. Germline-derived CDR1 and CDR2 are MRHNA and SNTAGT. V lost 2 bases, J lost 0 bases, and 4 bases stayed unmatched. As DNA, the CDR3 is TGTGCCAGCAGTGACGGTCCTAGCGGGAGCACAGATACGCAGTATTTT. Amino acid sequence: CASSDGPSGSTDTQYF.

About this clonotype: The conserved closing phenylalanine or tryptophan is absent in this CDR3, likely reflecting a read error. This rearrangement joins TRBV20-1 to TRBJ2-1; the match to TRBD2 covers 11 bases. J gave up 10 bases and V 3 bases, and 11 bases lay outside the gene matches. CDR1 and CDR2 (germline): DFQATT, SNEGSKA (reference sequence). This CDR3 comprises 15 residues. For the CDR3, the DNA is TGCAGTGCTAGTCGACTAGCGGGGAGCTCCTACGAGCAGTTCTCC. Amino acid sequence: CSASRLAGSSYEQFS.

This clonotype was seen repeatedly, ten times or more. The rearrangement joins TRBV4-2 to TRBJ2-7; 7 bases agree with TRBD2. The junction had 8 bases not matched to a gene; V was cut back by 1 base and J by 5 bases. CDR1 is LGHNA and CDR2 is YNFKEQ in the germline V gene. This CDR3 has 15 amino acids. CDR3 residues: CASSQVSGLVDEQYF. The CDR3 DNA is TGTGCCAGCAGCCAAGTTTCTGGACTAGTAGACGAGCAGTACTTC.

The table lists this clonotype with many counts. The genes are TRBV6-1 and TRBJ1-1; TRBD1 is a possible D gene (5 bases). The germline gives CDR1 MNHNS, CDR2 SASEGT. The CDR3 spans 15 residues. With 6 bases removed from V and 1 base from J, the gap between germline ends came to 15 bases. The CDR3, as DNA: TGTGCCAGCAGCCCGCGTGGAGGGACGAACACTGAAGCTTTCTTT. As protein: CASSPRGGTNTEAFF.

This rearrangement joins TRBV24-1 to TRBJ2-4; D not certain. Germline assignment: CDR1 KGHDR and CDR2 SFDVKD. V was clipped by 3 bases and J by 4 bases, with 3 bases between them. This CDR3 contains 12 residues. The CDR3 here is CATSDRKNIQYF. The CDR3 DNA sequence: TGTGCCACCAGTGATCGTAAAAACATTCAGTACTTC.

This clonotype was counted a few times. The rearrangement links TRBV29-1 to TRBJ1-1, with a weak D call TRBD1 (5 bases). Germline values: CDR1 SQVTM, CDR2 ANQGSEA. Trimming took off 6 bases at V and 5 bases at J, with 13 bases between the two ends. The CDR3 runs to 12 residues. CDR3 nucleotide sequence: TGCAGCGTCGACGCGGGGGTGACTGAAGCTTTCTTT. It yields the protein CSVDAGVTEAFF.

This clonotype has a handful of counts. The chain carries TRBV6-1 and TRBJ2-3; 10 bases map to TRBD2. The V gene end was trimmed by 6 bases and the J gene end by 4 bases; junction bases not matched to a gene: 10. The CDR3 runs to 16 residues. Per the germline V gene, CDR1 is MNHNS and CDR2 is SASEGT. This CDR3 is CASSSGTSGKSDTQYF. Written as DNA, the CDR3 is TGTGCCAGCAGCTCGGGAACTAGCGGGAAATCAGATACGCAGTATTTT.

This clonotype was counted at least ten times. This chain joins TRBV7-2 and TRBJ2-1; the D is unclear. V shed 5 bases and J shed 13 bases, with 15 bases lying between them. There are 12 residues in the CDR3. The germline V gene encodes CDR1 SGHTA and CDR2 FQGNSA. The CDR3 DNA follows: TGTGCCAGCAGCCCTCTAAACAGAGAACAGTTCTTC. This encodes CASSPLNREQFF.

Note on this clonotype: A much larger clone is a single base away; this may be a read error. The chain joins TRBV25-1 to TRBJ1-1; D ambiguous. The CDR3 spans 13 residues. Germline V gene sequence: CDR1 MGHDK, CDR2 SYGVNS. DNA of the CDR3: TGTGCCAGCAGTGAAGTGGTTGCTGGTGAAGCTCTCTTT. It is translated as CASSEVVAGEALF.

At least ten counts were recorded for this clonotype. V and J are TRBV29-1 and TRBJ2-7, with D possibly TRBD2 on 6 matching bases. The CDR3 runs to 12 residues. Deletions cut 5 bases from V and 4 bases from J, with 12 bases between. Germline V gives CDR1 SQVTM, CDR2 ANQGSEA. The CDR3 here is CSVYLRGYEQYF. The DNA for the CDR3 is TGCAGCGTTTATCTTCGGGGGTACGAGCAGTACTTC.

The sample holds a few counts of this clonotype. DNA for the CDR3: TGCAGTGCTAGAGATCGTATGAAAGAGACCCAGTACTTC. The encoded protein is CSARDRMKETQYF. The chain couples TRBV20-1 to TRBJ2-5; no clear D. The CDR3 spans 13 residues. V was shortened by 0 bases and J by 3 bases, with 8 bases between the two germline ends. CDR1 and CDR2 from the germline V gene are DFQATT and SNEGSKA (reference sequence).

This clonotype showed up many times. The DNA is left out, because the CDR3 cannot be placed on it with certainty; the CDR3 is given as TCRdb lists it. This chain uses TRBV29-1 with TRBJ2-1; the table calls TRBD2, which could not be checked here. The CDR3 spans 13 residues, counting both ends. CDR1 SQVTM and CDR2 ANQGSEA come from the germline V gene. CDR3 sequence reads: CSVEGDFGNEQFF.

This sequence joins TRBV19 and TRBJ1-2; TRBD1 matches at 7 bases. CDR3 length: 13 residues. Losses at the gene ends were 3 bases for V and 7 bases for J; bases not matched to a gene: 5. Germline assignment: CDR1 LNHDA and CDR2 SQIVND (reference sequence). The CDR3 DNA reads TGTGCCAGTAGTATGGGGGACAGATCTGGCTACACCTTC. This codes for CASSMGDRSGYTF.

This clonotype was found many times. The chain has TRBV5-1 and TRBJ1-2; D uncertain. CDR1 and CDR2 (germline): SGHRS, YFSETQ. This CDR3 contains 15 residues. V was shortened by 0 bases and J by 6 bases, with 15 bases between the two germline ends. The CDR3 DNA sequence: TGCGCCAGCAGCTTGGAAGGCAGAAACTCCAATGGCTACACCTTC. Protein: CASSLEGRNSNGYTF.

There are many counts of this clonotype. The chain carries TRBV7-8 and TRBJ2-1; 9 bases are shared with TRBD2. The CDR3 covers 16 residues. Germline values: CDR1 SGHVS, CDR2 FQNEAQ. V dropped 1 base and J dropped 7; count of bases not matched to a gene: 8. The CDR3 nucleotides read TGTGCCAGCAGCTTAGTGGGGGGTAGCGGGAGAAATGAGCAGTTCTTC. It specifies CASSLVGGSGRNEQFF.

This clonotype was observed a handful of times. The chain couples TRBV6-1 to TRBJ2-7; D is unresolved. Trimming stripped 7 bases from V and 3 bases from J, with 7 bases between. Per germline, CDR1 MNHNS and CDR2 SASEGT. CDR3 length equals 11 residues. The CDR3 region is CASTEVYEQYF. CDR3 DNA: TGTGCCAGCACCGAGGTCTACGAGCAGTACTTC.

This clonotype has a count of ten or more. This chain links TRBV6-2 or TRBV6-3 with TRBJ2-2, with no clear D. V lost 6 bases to trimming and J lost 3 bases, with 14 bases between them. The CDR3 is 15 residues long. CDR1 is MNHEY, CDR2 SVGEGT, per germline. The CDR3 sequence: CASRISGSDTGELFF. The CDR3, as DNA: TGTGCCAGCAGAATCTCTGGGTCGGACACCGGGGAGCTGTTTTTT.

Here the CDR3 reads CSAPPGASYNEQFF. CDR3 DNA: TGCAGTGCTCCCCCGGGGGCCTCCTACAATGAGCAGTTCTTC. This sequence joins TRBV20-1 and TRBJ2-1, with D tentatively TRBD1 or TRBD2 (6 bases each). CDR1 DFQATT and CDR2 SNEGSKA come from the germline V gene (reference sequence). CDR3 length: 14 amino acids. Trimming shortened V by 5 bases and J by 0 bases, and 11 bases separated the two germline ends.

This clonotype was counted many times. The rearrangement joins TRBV20-1 to TRBJ2-1; D possibly matches TRBD1 or TRBD2 (6 bases each). Germline assignment: CDR1 DFQATT and CDR2 SNEGSKA (reference sequence). CDR3 length equals 11 residues. The CDR3 DNA is TGCACCGTCGAGGAGGGGGATGAGCAGTTCTTC. Protein product: CTVEEGDEQFF.